This entry is about one TCR beta chain. Germline lookup yields CDR1 MDHEN and CDR2 SYDVKM. The CDR3 spans 15 residues. Trimming at V came to 6 bases and at J to 8 bases, leaving 6 bases not matched to a gene. This sample is drawn from a study of cytomegalovirus exposure and HLA in healthy donors. In the PCR, 60 Vbeta and 13 Jbeta primers were used. Clones were sequenced by immunoSEQ multiplex PCR, and TCRdb holds only the in-frame ones, with some missing. The table has tens of thousands of clones, about 89% seen once. V is TRBV28 and J is TRBJ2-1; 14 bases match TRBD2. The material sequenced was PBMCs. This TCR derives from a man in his thirties or forties in good health and CMV-seropositive. The CDR3 region is CASRPGTSGRDEQFF. The CDR3 DNA reads TGTGCCAGCAGGCCTGGGACTAGCGGGAGAGATGAGCAGTTCTTC.